Below are 10 T cell receptor beta chains sequenced from a single sample in a study of CD8+CD57+ T cells in acquired aplastic anemia. It was genomic DNA that served as the template for profiling TCR beta VDJ and CDR3. MiXCR was run by TCRdb on the reads, yielding one entry per CDR3 protein. The table lists about 400,000 distinct CDR3 sequences, 55% to 70% of them singletons. The sample taken for sequencing was sorted CD4+, CD8+, or CD8+CD57+ T cells (not recorded which) from PBMCs. The receptors shown here come from a human donor in good health, serving as a control.

V usage is TRBV7-2 and J usage is TRBJ2-7; D call uncertain. This CDR3 spans 14 amino acids. Germline assignment: CDR1 SGHTA and CDR2 FQGNSA. Trimming stripped 5 bases from V and 2 bases from J, with 13 bases between. For the CDR3, the DNA is TGTGCCAGCAGCGCAGGATTGGATGCCTACGAGCAGTACTTC. It encodes CASSAGLDAYEQYF.

The V and J genes are TRBV24-1 and TRBJ2-1, with unresolved D. The CDR3 runs to 13 residues. Between the trimmed V and J ends, which lost 2 bases and 4 bases, there was a span of 5 bases. Looked up from germline, CDR1 is KGHDR and CDR2 is SFDVKD. This CDR3 reads CATSDSGYNEQFF. In DNA form, the CDR3 reads TGTGCCACCAGTGATTCAGGTTACAATGAGCAGTTCTTC.

A word on this clonotype: At one end, the junction sequence differs from germline, possibly due to a read error. The V gene is TRBV10-3, the J gene TRBJ1-6; the match to TRBD1 covers 7 bases. CDR3 size: 12 residues. CDR1 ENHRY and CDR2 SYGVKD come from the germline V gene. The CDR3 loop is CAIRQGGSPLNF. CDR3 coding DNA: TGTGCCATTAGACAGGGCGGTTCACCCCTCAACTTT.

This CDR3 is CASQPQGGANNEQFF. The CDR3 nucleotides are TGTGCCAGTCAACCCCAGGGGGGCGCGAACAATGAGCAGTTCTTC. The V call is TRBV12-5, the J call TRBJ2-1, with D possibly matching TRBD1 (7 bases). Germline assignment: CDR1 LGHNT and CDR2 FRNRAP. This CDR3 has 15 residues.

This rearrangement joins TRBV7-9 to TRBJ1-4, with D perhaps matching TRBD1 (5 bases). Germline loops: CDR1 SEHNR, CDR2 FQNEAQ (reference sequence). V was cut by 5 bases and J by 10 bases, with 20 bases left in between. The CDR3 totals 15 residues. CDR3 nucleotide sequence: TGTGCCAGCAGCACAGCGGGGGGGACTGATGGAAAACTGTTTTTT. As protein: CASSTAGGTDGKLFF.

Only one count was recorded for this clonotype. V gene TRBV12-3 or TRBV12-4 combines with J gene TRBJ1-2; D call uncertain. With 6 bases removed from V and 5 bases from J, the gap between germline ends came to 22 bases. The CDR3 covers 16 residues. As DNA, the CDR3 is TGTGCCAGCAGCGCACTTTCCCCCGGGCGTCTATATGGCTACACCTTC. As protein: CASSALSPGRLYGYTF.

The rearrangement joins TRBV20-1 to TRBJ1-6; D call uncertain. Germline lookup yields CDR1 DFQATT and CDR2 SNEGSKA (reference sequence). The CDR3 covers 14 residues. V lost 5 bases to trimming and J lost 11 bases, with 19 bases between them. In nucleotides, the CDR3 is TGCAGTGCTCCCCTAACGCCCGAGCAGGCACCCCTCCACTTT. Translating gives CSAPLTPEQAPLHF.

This clonotype was found once. The V call is TRBV15, the J call TRBJ1-4; D gene ambiguous. V lost 9 bases and J 14 bases, leaving 25 bases between the germline ends. CDR1 is LNHNV, CDR2 YYDKDF, per germline (reference sequence). There are 14 residues in the CDR3. The CDR3 nucleotides are TGTGCCACTAGTTCCCGTACTACTGATAACACCCTGTTTTTT. It yields the protein CATSSRTTDNTLFF.

This clonotype was seen just once. The chain employs TRBV7-8 and TRBJ1-1; TRBD1 might be the D (6 bases). Trimming took off 5 bases at V and 2 bases at J, with 15 bases between the two ends. This CDR3 contains 15 residues. CDR1 is SGHVS and CDR2 is FQNEAQ in the germline V gene. The CDR3 DNA reads TGTGCCAGCAGCGATCCGGTCAGGGGTAACACTGAAGCTTTCTTT. This encodes CASSDPVRGNTEAFF. Together with reference TRBV7-8 and TRBJ1-1, the CDR3 gives the full variable domain: GAGVSQSPRYKVAKRGQDVALRCDPISGHVSLFWYQQALGQGPEFLTYFQNEAQLDKSGLPSDRFFAERPEGSVSTLKIQRTQQEDSAVYLCASSDPVRGNTEAFFGQGTRLTVV.

The CDR3 DNA reads as TGTGCCAGCAGACCCCCGGGACTAGCGGGGAGGGATACGCAGTATTTT. Its protein product is CASRPPGLAGRDTQYF. The chain links TRBV11-1 to TRBJ2-3; 13 bases agree with TRBD2. Germline V gives CDR1 SGHAT, CDR2 FQDESV (reference sequence). The CDR3 runs to 16 residues. The trim removed 6 bases at V and 6 bases at J, leaving 9 bases unmatched.